This T cell receptor (beta chain) was profiled in a study of chemoradiotherapy in HPV16-positive cancers (dated by TCRdb to between 2022 and 2023). With respect to the entire study: Using functional T-cell assays on cells from a couple of HPV16-positive patients, the researchers defined candidate HPV-specific T-cell clones and common TCR motifs. The study asked whether T-cell immunity against the HPV oncoproteins E6 and E7 changes during chemoradiotherapy and whether it affects survival. The candidate HPV-specific TCRs and motifs were then tracked in TCR repertoires from roughly 86 patients with HPV-related cancers.

The library was built by means of the immunoSEQ multiplex PCR assay. Not all clones reach the TCRdb copy of this immuneACCESS table, which keeps in-frame sequences only. Checked studies attribute under half of the gap to unresolved V genes and leave the rest unexplained. This sample has about 4,400 clones in its table, and 55% to 75% of those were observed once. The ten biggest clones cover 9.3% of the sample. Unmatched junction bases come to 5, with V trimmed by 6 bases and J by 3 bases. Per the germline V gene (reference sequence), LNHDA is the CDR1 and SQIVND is the CDR2. The CDR3 holds 14 amino acids from the cysteine to the phenylalanine. Only the CDR3 DNA stays, 42 bases, in frame from base 1. Repertoires were sampled multiple times during chemoradiotherapy, which allowed clonal expansion in the tumor microenvironment to be followed. About this clone itself: No cognate antigen has been identified for it. Base qualities are not provided; no much larger clone lies one nucleotide away.

Broad study findings and their caveats: Among HPV16-positive patients, expansion of HPV-responsive T cells during chemoradiotherapy was associated with better recurrence-free survival. Only two HPV16-positive patients were used to derive the functional definition of HPV-specific T cells, and the survival association was reported for HPV16-positive patients. Expansion of candidate HPV-specific clones and E7-related TCR motifs was observed in the tumor microenvironment during treatment, whereas no such expansion was observed for non-HPV-specific T cells.

The chain links TRBV19 with TRBJ1-5, with 7 central nucleotides matching TRBD1. Sample: tumor tissue, taken from a patient who underwent chemoradiotherapy. The receptor was derived from a human donor with HPV-associated anogenital cancer. The DNA sequence is TGTGCCAGTAGAAACAGGGGAATCAATCAGCCCCAGCATTTT. It encodes CASRNRGINQPQHF.